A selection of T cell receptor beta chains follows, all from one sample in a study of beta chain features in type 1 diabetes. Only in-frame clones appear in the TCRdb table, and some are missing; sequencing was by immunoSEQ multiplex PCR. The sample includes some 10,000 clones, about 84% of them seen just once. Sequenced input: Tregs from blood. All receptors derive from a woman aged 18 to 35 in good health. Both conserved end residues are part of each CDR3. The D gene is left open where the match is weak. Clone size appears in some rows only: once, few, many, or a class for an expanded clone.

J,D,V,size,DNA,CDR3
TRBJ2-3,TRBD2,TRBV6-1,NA,TGTGCCAGCAGCCAACTAGCGGGGGTCCCAGATACGCAGTATTTT,CASSQLAGVPDTQYF
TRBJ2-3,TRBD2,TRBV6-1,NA,TGTGCCAGCAGACTAGCGGGAGGCGATACGCAGTATTTT,CASRLAGGDTQYF
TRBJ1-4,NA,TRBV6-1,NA,TGTGCCAGCAGTGACCTGGGAGGGATGGGTGAAAAACTGTTTTTT,CASSDLGGMGEKLFF
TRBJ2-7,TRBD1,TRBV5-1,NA,TGCGCCAGCAGCCCTACGACAGGGGCCTACGAGCAGTACTTC,CASSPTTGAYEQYF
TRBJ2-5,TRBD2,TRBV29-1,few,TGCAGCGTTTGGCGGGGGCAAGAGACCCAGTACTTC,CSVWRGQETQYF
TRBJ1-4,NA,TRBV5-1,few,TGCGCCAGCAGCAGAGAAGGGGGGGGTGAAAAACTGTTTTTT,CASSREGGGEKLFF
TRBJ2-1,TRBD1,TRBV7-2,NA,TGTGCCAGCAGCCTAGACAGGGTGGGGAATGAGCAGTTCTTC,CASSLDRVGNEQFF
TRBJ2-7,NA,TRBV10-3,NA,TGTGCCACCTCCTCGGACAGAAACTACGAGCAGTACTTC,CATSSDRNYEQYF
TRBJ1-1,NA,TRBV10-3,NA,TGTGCCATCAGTGGGTCCGGAGGGCCGAACACTGAAGCTTTCTTT,CAISGSGGPNTEAFF
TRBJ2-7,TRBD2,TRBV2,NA,TGTGCCAGCAGAACAACTAGCGGGAGGGCTTACGAGCAGTACTTC,CASRTTSGRAYEQYF
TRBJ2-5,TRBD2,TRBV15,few,TGTGCCACCAGCAAGGGACTAGCGCAAGAGACCCAGTACTTC,CATSKGLAQETQYF
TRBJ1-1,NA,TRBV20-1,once,TGCAGTGTTAGGACATCTGAAGCTTTCTTT,CSVRTSEAFF
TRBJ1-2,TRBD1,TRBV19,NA,TGTGCCAGTAGAGTTCCACCCGGGACAGGGGAGCGGTATGGCTACACCTTC,CASRVPPGTGERYGYTF
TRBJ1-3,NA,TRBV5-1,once,TGCGCCAGCAGCTTTACCGCGATATCCTCTGGAAACACCATATATTTT,CASSFTAISSGNTIYF
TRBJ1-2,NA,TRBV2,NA,TGTGCCAGCCGGACAGCCCCCCGAGGGTATGGCTACACCTTC,CASRTAPRGYGYTF
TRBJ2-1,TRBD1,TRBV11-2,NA,TGTGCCAGCAGCTTAGATGGAGGGGCCGGGACAGGGGGGAACAATGAGCAGTTCTTC,CASSLDGGAGTGGNNEQFF
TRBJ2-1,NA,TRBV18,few,TGTGCCAGCTCACCAGCGAATGAGCAGTTCTTC,CASSPANEQFF
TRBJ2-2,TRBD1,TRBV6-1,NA,TGTGCCAGCAGTGTGACAGGGGTTGGCGGGGAGCTGTTTTTT,CASSVTGVGGELFF
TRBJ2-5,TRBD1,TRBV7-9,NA,TGTGCCAGCAGCTTATCTAGAGGGGACAGGTCAAAAGAGACCCAGTACTTC,CASSLSRGDRSKETQYF
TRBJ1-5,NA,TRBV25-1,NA,TGTGCCAGCAGTGGGGGGGGAAGGGGGAATCAGCCCCAGCATTTT,CASSGGGRGNQPQHF
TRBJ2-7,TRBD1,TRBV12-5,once,TGTGCTAGTGCCACCTCCGGGACAGGGGGCGAGCAGTACTTC,CASATSGTGGEQYF
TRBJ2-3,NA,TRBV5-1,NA,TGCGCCAGCTACAATCTAATCTCACTAGCCCAGGGGGCAGATACGCAGTATTTT,CASYNLISLAQGADTQYF
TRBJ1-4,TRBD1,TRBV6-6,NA,TGTGCCAGCAGAGACACAGGGGCGCTATGGGAAAAACTGTTTTTT,CASRDTGALWEKLFF
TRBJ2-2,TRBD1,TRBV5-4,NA,TGTGCCAGCAGCTTGGTAGGACAGGGGGGCCCCGGGGAGCTGTTTTTT,CASSLVGQGGPGELFF
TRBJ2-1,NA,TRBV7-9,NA,TGTGCCAGCAGGTATAGCGGCTCCTACAATGAGCAGTTCTTC,CASRYSGSYNEQFF
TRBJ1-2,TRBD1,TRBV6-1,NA,TGTGCCAGCGGTGACAGGGCCACCTATGGCTACACCTTC,CASGDRATYGYTF
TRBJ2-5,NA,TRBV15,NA,TGTGCCACCAGCAGAGATACGGGGACCCAGTACTTC,CATSRDTGTQYF
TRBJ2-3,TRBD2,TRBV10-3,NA,TGTGCCATCAGGGAGCGACTAGCGGGAGTTCCAGATACGCAGTATTTT,CAIRERLAGVPDTQYF
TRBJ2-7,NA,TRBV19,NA,TGTGCCAGTAGTATGGCAGTCTCCTACGAGCAGTACTTC,CASSMAVSYEQYF
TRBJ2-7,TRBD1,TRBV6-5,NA,TGTGCCAGCACACGACAGGGAACCTACGAGCAGTACTTC,CASTRQGTYEQYF
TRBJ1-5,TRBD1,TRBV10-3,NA,TGTGCTACCAGGACAGGGAATCAGCCCCAGCATTTT,CATRTGNQPQHF
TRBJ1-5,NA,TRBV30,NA,TGTGCCTGGAGTGTAAGCAGGGTAAGCAATCAGCCCCAGCATTTT,CAWSVSRVSNQPQHF
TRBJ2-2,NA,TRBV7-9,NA,TGTGCCAGCAGCTTCTCCTCCGGGGAGCTGTTTTTT,CASSFSSGELFF
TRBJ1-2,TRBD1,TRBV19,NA,TGTGCCAGTACTGTTTCGACAGGGAACTATGGCTACACCTTC,CASTVSTGNYGYTF
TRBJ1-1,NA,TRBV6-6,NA,TGTGCCAGCAGTTACTCTGGGGGGAAGGGGACTGAAGCTTTCTTT,CASSYSGGKGTEAFF
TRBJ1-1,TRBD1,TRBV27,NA,TGTGCCAGCAGTAACGCCGGGACAGGGACTTTGAACACTGAAGCTTTCTTT,CASSNAGTGTLNTEAFF
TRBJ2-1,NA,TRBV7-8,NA,TGTGCCAGCAGCTTAGATTGGCTTCGGGATGAGCAGTTCTTC,CASSLDWLRDEQFF
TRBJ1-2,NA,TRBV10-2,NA,TGCGCCAGCAGTGGAGGATTAGGCGGCTATGGCTACACCTTC,CASSGGLGGYGYTF
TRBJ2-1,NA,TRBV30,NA,TGTGCCTGGAAGCCAGCGAACTCCTACAATGAGCAGTTCTTC,CAWKPANSYNEQFF
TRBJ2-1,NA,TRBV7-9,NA,TGTGCCAGCAGCTTAGATTCAGCGTTCAATGAGCAGTTCTTC,CASSLDSAFNEQFF
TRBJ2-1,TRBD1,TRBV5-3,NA,TGTGCCAGAAGCTTTCACAGGGGTTTCTCCTACAATGAGCAGTTCTTC,CARSFHRGFSYNEQFF
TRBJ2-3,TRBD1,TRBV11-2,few,TGTGCCAGCACCCAGACGGGACAGCGCACAGATACGCAGTATTTT,CASTQTGQRTDTQYF
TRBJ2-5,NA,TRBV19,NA,TGTGCCAGTAGTATGGGGCTCAGGGGTCGAAGCCAAGAGACCCAGTACTTC,CASSMGLRGRSQETQYF
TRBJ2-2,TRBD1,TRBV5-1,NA,TGCGCTAGCAGCCGTTCCCGGACAGGGGGCAGCACCGGGGAGCTGTTTTTT,CASSRSRTGGSTGELFF
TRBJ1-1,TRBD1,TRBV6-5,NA,TGTGCCAGCAGACAACAGGGGGCTGACACTGAAGCTTTCTTT,CASRQQGADTEAFF
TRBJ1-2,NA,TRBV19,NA,TGTGCCAGTAGTATAGCTCTTCCGGGATATGGCTACACCTTC,CASSIALPGYGYTF
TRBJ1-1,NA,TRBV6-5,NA,TGTGCCTCCAAAGCGGCAGGGGCCCAGAACACTGAAGCTTTCTTT,CASKAAGAQNTEAFF
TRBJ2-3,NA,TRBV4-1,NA,TGCGCCAGCAGCCAAGAAAGCACCGTACAGGCTGGAGATACGCAGTATTTT,CASSQESTVQAGDTQYF
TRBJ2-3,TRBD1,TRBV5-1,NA,TGCGCCAGCAGCTGGGGGACAGGGGATGGGACAGATACGCAGTATTTT,CASSWGTGDGTDTQYF
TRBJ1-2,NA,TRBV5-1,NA,TGCGCCAGCGGGGCAGGGCTTCAGAGTGATGGCTACACCTTC,CASGAGLQSDGYTF
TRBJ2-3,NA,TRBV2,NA,TGTGCCAGCAAGACGGGGTCAGATACGCAGTATTTT,CASKTGSDTQYF
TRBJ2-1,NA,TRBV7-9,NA,TGTGCCAGCAGCTTGGCGGGCCAATCCTACAATGAGCAGTTCTTC,CASSLAGQSYNEQFF
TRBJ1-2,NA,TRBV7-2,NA,TGTGCCAGCAGCTTCGCCCACAGACAGGAGGACTATGGCTACACCTTC,CASSFAHRQEDYGYTF
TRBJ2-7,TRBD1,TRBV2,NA,TGTGCCAGCAGAGTGACAGGGGCCTACGAGCAGTACTTC,CASRVTGAYEQYF
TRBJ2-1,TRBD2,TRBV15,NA,TGTGCCACCAGCCAAGGTAGCGGGAGAAGGCAATTCTTC,CATSQGSGRRQFF
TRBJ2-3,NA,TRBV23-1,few,TGCGCCAGCATCCCCAGGCTTAGCACAGATACGCAGTATTTT,CASIPRLSTDTQYF
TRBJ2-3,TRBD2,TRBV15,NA,TGTGCCACCAGCAGAAAACTAGCGGAGCGCACAGATACGCAGTATTTT,CATSRKLAERTDTQYF
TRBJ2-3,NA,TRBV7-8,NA,TGTGCCAGCAGCTCCCGAGGGTTTCAAGATACGCAGTATTTT,CASSSRGFQDTQYF